Listed below are T cell receptor beta chains from one sample, sequenced in a study of T-cell reconstitution after alpha-beta-depleted transplantation in children. TCRdb re-called the PCR reads with MiXCR, one entry per CDR3 protein. The table has around 480,000 distinct CDR3 sequences, about 31% seen once; the top ten hold 2% to 3%. The source material was PBMCs from the stem cell graft donor, sampled from the stem cell graft. The receptor source for this set is a human donor who donated a stem cell graft to a child with aplastic anemia. Both conserved end residues are part of each CDR3.

v_call: TRBV7-9
cdr3_aa: CASSLIQGSYEQYF

v_call: TRBV12-3/TRBV12-4
cdr3_aa: CASSPFGGTEAFF

v_call: TRBV5-1
cdr3_aa: CASSSNPPTRDTQYF

v_call: TRBV28
cdr3_aa: CASSLSVAGRSKEQFF

v_call: TRBV29-1
cdr3_aa: CSVLPQWSSGNTIYF

v_call: TRBV7-8
cdr3_aa: CASSFAGQGETEAFF

v_call: TRBV20-1
cdr3_aa: CSATTGGDGYTF

v_call: TRBV5-4
cdr3_aa: CASSLEVGGPGETQYF

v_call: TRBV20-1
cdr3_aa: CSARRQGNSPLHF

v_call: TRBV12-2
cdr3_aa: CASRSRRTGAKSYNEQFF

v_call: TRBV6-2/TRBV6-3
cdr3_aa: CASSTSASYNEQFF

v_call: TRBV10-3
cdr3_aa: CAISESMVSEAFF

v_call: TRBV15
cdr3_aa: CATSRDRDNQPQHF

v_call: TRBV27
cdr3_aa: CASSHFIGGRALSAGELFF

v_call: TRBV18
cdr3_aa: CASSPPRGTGEVGLPTETQYF

v_call: TRBV6-5
cdr3_aa: CASSYVTGRYEQYF

v_call: TRBV29-1
cdr3_aa: CSVEFEQFF

v_call: TRBV18
cdr3_aa: CASSGDGGEAFF

v_call: TRBV11-2
cdr3_aa: CASSYRTSGPNEQFF

v_call: TRBV29-1
cdr3_aa: CSVKYTGVTGELFF

v_call: TRBV7-6
cdr3_aa: CASSLGGITRDTQYF

v_call: TRBV6-5
cdr3_aa: CASTSTYNYGYTF

v_call: TRBV10-3
cdr3_aa: CAISDGGSTNDEQFF

v_call: TRBV6-1
cdr3_aa: CASSVGTESIYGYTF

v_call: TRBV15
cdr3_aa: CATSAGSYEQYF

v_call: TRBV6-2/TRBV6-3
cdr3_aa: CATKDRRNQPQHF

v_call: TRBV20-1
cdr3_aa: CSARGASGSQDTQYF

v_call: TRBV12-3/TRBV12-4
cdr3_aa: CASRRRNNEQFF

v_call: TRBV5-1
cdr3_aa: CASSAAVLAGGNEQFF

v_call: TRBV7-3
cdr3_aa: CASSRAAGEYEQYF

v_call: TRBV6-2/TRBV6-3
cdr3_aa: CASLGDAFNSPLHF

v_call: TRBV27
cdr3_aa: CASSPTASAGNTIYF

v_call: TRBV6-1
cdr3_aa: CASSTSGLSYEQYF

v_call: TRBV29-1
cdr3_aa: CSVEEGADNTGELFF

v_call: TRBV7-2
cdr3_aa: CASSSRQGGNGYTF

v_call: TRBV6-6
cdr3_aa: CASSYDRDYGYTF

v_call: TRBV7-2
cdr3_aa: CASSSQGQGTNEKLFF

v_call: TRBV6-2/TRBV6-3
cdr3_aa: CASSGGQGIGGYTF

v_call: TRBV6-1
cdr3_aa: CASHPGSGANVLTF

v_call: TRBV6-2/TRBV6-3
cdr3_aa: CASSYLTPRDLGLGNSPLHF

v_call: TRBV20-1
cdr3_aa: CSARDEQYF

v_call: TRBV6-2/TRBV6-3
cdr3_aa: CASSIQGRTEAFF

v_call: TRBV5-1
cdr3_aa: CASSDGQTNYGYTF

v_call: TRBV7-9
cdr3_aa: CASSVQGATEAFF

v_call: TRBV20-1
cdr3_aa: CSASSPTYEQYF

v_call: TRBV7-2
cdr3_aa: CASSTWGESYNEQFF

v_call: TRBV29-1
cdr3_aa: CSVAGAANEKLFF

v_call: TRBV6-5
cdr3_aa: CASSYSGPSGYNEQFF

v_call: TRBV24-1
cdr3_aa: CATSASGTRGFTF

v_call: TRBV12-3/TRBV12-4
cdr3_aa: CASSFGSGELFF